This T cell receptor beta chain was documented in a study of blood T cell repertoires in COVID-19. Study summary: Sites across the United States, Italy and Spain contributed samples from acute and convalescent COVID-19. Nucleic acid was either cDNA or gDNA, and it came from T cells, B-cell-depleted T cells, or PBMCs.

Clones were sequenced by immunoSEQ multiplex PCR, and TCRdb holds only the in-frame ones, with some missing. The data contain roughly 300,000 clones, under 90% of them singletons. The age range of participants was about 18 to 100 years, with residence in some 25 US areas. This clonotype was sampled from a young man who had recovered from COVID-19. Sequenced input: PBMCs or T cells enriched from blood (not recorded which).

The CDR3 bases are TGTGCCATCAGTGAGAGGGGGACCAAGCAGTTCTTC. Residues: CAISERGTKQFF. The chain uses TRBV10-3 and TRBJ2-1, with D tentatively TRBD1 (6 bases). V lost 2 bases and J lost 11, with 10 bases in between. Germline V gene sequence: CDR1 ENHRY, CDR2 SYGVKD. This CDR3 contains 12 residues.